Below, one T cell receptor (beta chain) is given with its context. Its matching antigen is unknown. The primer mix had 60 Vbeta and 13 Jbeta primers. The data were produced by immunoSEQ multiplex PCR, yet TCRdb's version contains in-frame clones alone and is incomplete. The top ten clones hold approximately 1.6% of a sample with some 160,000 clones, 77% of them seen once. The sample is drawn from a study of cytomegalovirus exposure and HLA in healthy donors. Across the whole study: 81% of 300 to 450 genotyped donors fell in the Caucasian-associated ancestry cluster. Notes on the study in general: Cytomegalovirus status was reportedly diagnosed by the classifier with high sensitivity and specificity. In a later analysis, across HLA loci, associated TCR counts were highest for DRB1, lowest for HLA-C. In a later analysis, CMV-associated beta chains were mostly HLA-associated, it appeared.

The germline V gene has CDR1 SSHAT and CDR2 FNYEAQ (reference sequence). After removal of 5 bases from V and 7 bases from J, the junction contained 8 bases not matched to a gene. The CDR3 consists of 15 residues. This clonotype was obtained from a woman between 25 and 40 years old in good health and CMV-seronegative. Sequencing input: PBMCs. The rearrangement joins TRBV7-7 to TRBJ2-2; 9 nucleotides agree with TRBD1. The CDR3 nucleotides are TGTGCCAGCAGCCCGGACAGGGGTGGGATCGGGGAGCTGTTTTTT. This sequence encodes CASSPDRGGIGELFF. The whole variable domain, filled in from reference TRBV7-7 and TRBJ2-2, reads GAGVSQSPRYKVTKRGQDVTLRCDPISSHATLYWYQQALGQGPEFLTYFNYEAQPDKSGLPSDRFSAERPEGSISTLTIQRTEQRDSAMYRCASSPDRGGIGELFFGEGSRLTVL.